These T cell receptor beta chains were read from a single sample in a study of siplizumab effects on memory and regulatory T cells. TCRdb's table, derived via immunoSEQ multiplex PCR, lists solely in-frame clones and lacks some. The sample includes about 100,000 clones, more than 90% seen only once; the top ten take 2.5% to 3%. The sequenced sample was CD4+ T cells sorted from blood. The receptor source for this set is a human donor in good health. Some clones in this sample may be carry-over from other donors' samples. CDR3s include the opening cysteine and the closing phenylalanine or tryptophan. A D gene is named only where the DNA matches it firmly. Expanded clones are given a class, and other clones once, few, many or no size at all.

>TRBV6-5|TRBJ2-7|.|.
TGTGCCAGCACTACCGGCCCCTCCTACGAGCAGTACTTC
CASTTGPSYEQYF
>TRBV28|TRBJ2-7|.|.
TGTGCCAGCAGTTGGGGGAGTCTCAACGAGCAGTACTTC
CASSWGSLNEQYF
>TRBV7-9|TRBJ2-5|.|.
TGTGCCAGCAGCTTAGCGGAGACCCAGTACTTC
CASSLAETQYF
>TRBV7-2|TRBJ1-5|TRBD1|.
TGTGCCAGCAGCTTATATCCGGGACAGAAGAATCAGCCCCAGCATTTT
CASSLYPGQKNQPQHF
>TRBV7-2|TRBJ2-3|TRBD1|.
TGTGCCAGCAGCTCGACTCTCATACAGGGGACAGATACGCAGTATTTT
CASSSTLIQGTDTQYF
>TRBV15|TRBJ2-3|.|.
TGTGCCACCAGCAGAGTAAGGGGGTCGAGCACAGATACGCAGTATTTT
CATSRVRGSSTDTQYF
>TRBV6-4|TRBJ2-3|.|.
TGTGCCAGCAGCCCACCAGGGCTAGTATTTACAGATACGCAGTATTTT
CASSPPGLVFTDTQYF
>TRBV18|TRBJ1-1|.|.
TGTGCCAGCTCCCGACAGGATTCGAACACTGAAGCTTTCTTT
CASSRQDSNTEAFF
>TRBV9|TRBJ1-2|.|.
TGTGCCAGCAGCCCCGAGGGGTTTTCTTACACCTTC
CASSPEGFSYTF
>TRBV5-6|TRBJ2-6|.|.
TGTGCCAGCAGCTTTGGGGGAGTGCGCTCTGGGGCCAACGTCCTGACTTTC
CASSFGGVRSGANVLTF
>TRBV18|TRBJ1-5|.|few
TGTGCCAGCACCCCGGTCCCCGATAAGCAGCCCCAGCATTTT
CASTPVPDKQPQHF
>TRBV12-5|TRBJ2-1|TRBD1|.
TGTGCTAGTGGTTTGGGCGGACAGGGGTTTTACAATGAGCAGTTCTTC
CASGLGGQGFYNEQFF
>TRBV5-6|TRBJ2-7|.|.
TGTGCCAGCAGCTCGATTGTGGGCGAGCAGTACTTC
CASSSIVGEQYF
>TRBV19|TRBJ2-7|.|.
TGTGCCAGTAGTATAGACCCTTGGGGGACTCTCTACGAGCAGTACTTC
CASSIDPWGTLYEQYF
>TRBV18|TRBJ2-5|.|.
TGTGCCAGCTCACGAAGGACAGCTAGTCAAGAGACCCAGTACTTC
CASSRRTASQETQYF
>TRBV6-1|TRBJ2-1|.|once
TGTGCCAGCAGAGAACAGGGACACGACTACAATGAGCAGTTCTTC
CASREQGHDYNEQFF
>TRBV7-9|TRBJ2-3|.|.
TGTGCCAGCAGCTTTTCAGATACGCAGTATTTT
CASSFSDTQYF
>TRBV27|TRBJ1-5|.|once
TGTGCCAGCAGACAGGGTTACAATCAGCCCCAGCATTTT
CASRQGYNQPQHF
>TRBV27|TRBJ2-3|.|.
TGTGCCAGCAGTTTACAGCGGGCCTCAGATACGCAGTATTTT
CASSLQRASDTQYF
>TRBV6-5|TRBJ2-6|.|.
TGTGCCATCCGGGGAGGCTCTGGGGCCAACGTCCTGACTTTC
CAIRGGSGANVLTF
>TRBV25-1|TRBJ2-5|TRBD1|.
TGTGCCAGCAGTGGGTACAGGGGGCGGGAGACCCAGTACTTC
CASSGYRGRETQYF
>TRBV6-6|TRBJ1-2|.|.
TGTGCCAGCAGTCCAGGGGCGGGTGGCTACACCTTC
CASSPGAGGYTF
>TRBV7-9|TRBJ2-5|TRBD2|.
TGTGCCAGCAGCTTAGAGGGGACTAGCGGGCAAGAGACCCAGTACTTC
CASSLEGTSGQETQYF
>TRBV6-1|TRBJ1-6|.|.
TGTGCCAGCAGTGACGGGACGGTGTATAATTCACCCCTCCACTTT
CASSDGTVYNSPLHF
>TRBV7-2|TRBJ1-4|.|.
TGTGCCAGCAGCCGACGGGGGCCGAATGAAAAACTGTTTTTT
CASSRRGPNEKLFF
>TRBV15|TRBJ2-1|TRBD2|.
TGTGCCACCAGCAGAGATCAGAGCGGGAGAATTCCGTTCTTC
CATSRDQSGRIPFF
>TRBV11-2|TRBJ2-7|TRBD2|.
TGTGCCAGCAGCTTAGATCCCGGGACTAGCGGGAGTTATTACGAGCAGTACTTC
CASSLDPGTSGSYYEQYF
>TRBV10-1|TRBJ2-5|.|medium-sized
TGCGCCAGCAGTGCCGGGCCACGGGGGACCCAGTACTTC
CASSAGPRGTQYF
>TRBV14|TRBJ2-5|.|.
TGTGCCAGCAGCCGCCACTTGAGAGAGACCCAGTACTTC
CASSRHLRETQYF
>TRBV2|TRBJ2-1|.|.
TGTGCCAGCACCCAAGGGGAACGAGGCGAGCAGTTCTTC
CASTQGERGEQFF
>TRBV30|TRBJ2-7|.|few
TGTGCCTGGGGACAGTCCTACGAGCAGTACTTC
CAWGQSYEQYF
>TRBV19|TRBJ2-5|TRBD2|.
TGTGCCAGTAGTATTCCGGGACTACCGCCTCCGGCTCAGTACTTC
CASSIPGLPPPAQYF
>TRBV7-2|TRBJ2-4|.|.
TGTGCCAGCAGCTTTTCCGTAATTCAGTACTTC
CASSFSVIQYF
>TRBV6-1|TRBJ2-7|.|few
TGTGCCAGCAGTGAACGAGACTCTCGATCCTACGAGCAGTACTTC
CASSERDSRSYEQYF
>TRBV10-3|TRBJ1-5|TRBD1|once
TGTGCCATCAGTGGGGACAGAGACAATCAGCCCCAGCATTTT
CAISGDRDNQPQHF
>TRBV27|TRBJ2-7|TRBD1|.
TGTGCCAGCAGACTGGGACAGGGGGTCTACGAGCAGTACTTC
CASRLGQGVYEQYF
>TRBV19|TRBJ1-4|.|.
TGTGCCAGTTCTTTTCCGGGACTTCCTGAAAAACTGTTTTTT
CASSFPGLPEKLFF
>TRBV6-5|TRBJ1-2|.|few
TGTGCCAGCAGTTCGGGACGGGACCGCTACACCTTC
CASSSGRDRYTF
>TRBV7-6|TRBJ2-6|.|once
TGTGCCAGCACCTTGGGGGGCTCTGGGGCCAACGTCCTGACTTTC
CASTLGGSGANVLTF
>TRBV5-6|TRBJ2-5|.|.
TGTGCCAGCGGGCGGGGGACCCAGTACTTC
CASGRGTQYF
>TRBV2|TRBJ2-1|.|.
TGTGCCAGCAGCCGGACTGTCTACAATGAGCAGTTCTTC
CASSRTVYNEQFF
>TRBV27|TRBJ2-1|TRBD2|.
TGTGCCAGCAGTCCCGGGACTAGCGGGGGATTCTCCTACAATGAGCAGTTCTTC
CASSPGTSGGFSYNEQFF
>TRBV29-1|TRBJ2-1|.|.
TGCAGCGCGGAACGGGGGAAGTCCTACAATGAGCAGTTCTTC
CSAERGKSYNEQFF